The TCR beta chain described here comes from a study of OX40 agonist ivuxolimab in advanced cancers. In the study overall: Patients received the agonistic anti-OX40 (CD134) antibody ivuxolimab. The study, taken as a whole, reports: Dosing at 0.1 to 3.0 mg/kg was accompanied by clonal expansion of CD4+ and CD8+ blood T cells by week 6. Mean expanded clone counts were higher in CD8+ than CD4+ T cells.

J lost 5 bases, V lost 4 bases, and 6 bases had no gene match. Germline CDR1 reads SGHRS; CDR2 reads YFSETQ. The CDR3 has 14 amino acids. Measured with immunoSEQ multiplex PCR; TCRdb has only the in-frame clones, and not every one. The table records around 78,000 clones, around 89% of them present only once. Remarks on this clone: Its antigen is currently unknown.

Patients who had autoimmune disease history or got systemic immunosuppression were left out. The clonotype originates from an adult with an advanced solid tumor such as melanoma, head and neck, liver or kidney cancer. The starting material was CD4+ or CD8+ T cells sorted from blood, obtained in a trial of the OX40 agonist ivuxolimab. The gene calls are TRBV5-1 and TRBJ2-5; 9 nucleotides match TRBD2. CDR3 sequence (DNA): TGCGCCAGCAGCCCAGGACTAGCGCAGGAGACCCAGTACTTC. Its translation is CASSPGLAQETQYF.